The present entry profiles one TCR beta chain with its context. This sample stems from a study of blood T cell repertoires in COVID-19. V shed 10 bases and J 6 bases; nucleotides not matched to a gene: 9. Germline CDR1 reads LNHDA; CDR2 reads SQIVND (reference sequence). The CDR3 is made up of 13 amino acids. Individuals aged roughly 18 to 95 years were recruited from 24 US areas. Participants reported their clinical history, and cohort assignment relied on those reports. Cohort 3 recovered donors had two negative PCRs, clearance, or symptom resolution. Under the authors' procedure: Counts of nucleated cells, estimated from reference gene primer amplification, were obtained. Clones were read by immunoSEQ multiplex PCR, and TCRdb kept only the in-frame ones, dropping some. V and J calls and clone size follow that table, whereas D and trimming were derived from the DNA. The table records about 220,000 clones, approximately 83% of them present only once.

The genes are TRBV19 and TRBJ1-5, with TRBD1 matching 7 bases. The TCR sequence derives from a woman aged 55 to 70 who had recovered from COVID-19. The sequencing sample was made of PBMCs or T cells enriched from blood (not recorded which). CDR3 in DNA: TGTGCCACCCAGACAGGGCAACCTCAGCCCCAGCATTTT. Its translation is CATQTGQPQPQHF.